This is a list of T cell receptor beta chains from one sample in a study of beta chain features in type 1 diabetes. Here immunoSEQ multiplex PCR was the method, and the copy in TCRdb shows in-frame clones only, minus some. The data contain hundreds of thousands of clones, over 9.5% of them singletons. The sequenced sample consisted of naive CD4+ T cells from blood. The receptors come from a woman aged 18-35 years with type 1 diabetes. The CDR3 runs from the conserved cysteine through the conserved F or W. A D gene is named only where the DNA matches it firmly. Clone size is not always given. Where it is, it says once, few, many or a class for expanded clones.

j_call | clone_size | v_call | d_call | cdr3_aa | cdr3_nt
TRBJ2-3 | few | TRBV7-2 | TRBD2 | CASRRTSGGAGTQYF | TGTGCCAGCAGGCGGACTAGCGGGGGGGCTGGTACGCAGTATTTT
TRBJ1-4 | NA | TRBV2 | NA | CASSELRNEKLFF | TGTGCCAGCAGTGAGTTGCGCAATGAAAAACTGTTTTTT
TRBJ2-2 | NA | TRBV30 | NA | CAWNLGLASTGELFF | TGTGCCTGGAACCTGGGCCTAGCGTCCACCGGGGAGCTGTTTTTT
TRBJ2-1 | NA | TRBV7-9 | TRBD1 | CASSVGQGGINEQFF | TGTGCCAGCAGCGTCGGACAGGGGGGTATCAATGAGCAGTTCTTC
TRBJ2-7 | few | TRBV6-5 | TRBD1 | CASSYTGTGTPEQYF | TGTGCCAGCAGTTACACCGGGACAGGGACACCCGAGCAGTACTTC
TRBJ1-4 | few | TRBV30 | NA | CAWRDWGGTNEKLFF | TGTGCCTGGAGGGATTGGGGAGGAACTAATGAAAAACTGTTTTTT
TRBJ1-4 | few | TRBV6-5 | NA | CASRGEATNEKLFF | TGTGCCAGCAGGGGGGAGGCAACTAATGAAAAACTGTTTTTT
TRBJ2-5 | few | TRBV5-4 | NA | CASSHGGGGGETQYF | TGTGCCAGCAGTCATGGCGGGGGCGGAGGAGAGACCCAGTACTTC
TRBJ2-3 | few | TRBV7-9 | NA | CASSLGQGTDTQYF | TGTGCCAGCAGCCTGGGGCAGGGCACAGATACGCAGTATTTT
TRBJ1-2 | few | TRBV29-1 | TRBD1 | CSVDFRTGGNYGYTF | TGCAGCGTTGATTTTAGGACAGGGGGGAACTATGGCTACACCTTC
TRBJ1-2 | few | TRBV7-8 | NA | CASSPPMVPRNYGYTF | TGTGCCAGCAGCCCACCTATGGTCCCCAGGAACTATGGCTACACCTTC
TRBJ1-1 | few | TRBV29-1 | TRBD1 | CSVVGTDSAGTEAFF | TGCAGCGTGGTCGGGACAGACTCTGCTGGCACTGAAGCTTTCTTT
TRBJ1-1 | few | TRBV5-6 | TRBD1 | CASSLRDRDRNTEAFF | TGTGCCAGCAGCCTCCGGGACAGGGACCGGAACACTGAAGCTTTCTTT
TRBJ1-2 | NA | TRBV28 | NA | CASSPGTDYGYTF | TGTGCCAGCTCGCCGGGAACCGACTATGGCTACACCTTC
TRBJ2-5 | NA | TRBV29-1 | TRBD1 | CSVDRGLETQYF | TGCAGCGTTGACAGGGGGCTGGAGACCCAGTACTTC
TRBJ2-5 | few | TRBV14 | TRBD2 | CASSQELAGRETQYF | TGTGCCAGCAGCCAAGAGTTAGCGGGGAGAGAGACCCAGTACTTC
TRBJ2-7 | NA | TRBV29-1 | NA | CSVEVVGAWEQYF | TGCAGCGTTGAAGTTGTAGGGGCCTGGGAGCAGTACTTC
TRBJ2-1 | few | TRBV14 | NA | CASSQDRASSSHEQFF | TGTGCCAGCAGCCAAGATCGGGCTAGCTCGTCTCATGAGCAGTTCTTC
TRBJ2-5 | NA | TRBV9 | NA | CASSVGRGSQETQYF | TGTGCCAGCAGCGTAGGTAGGGGATCACAAGAGACCCAGTACTTC
TRBJ2-2 | few | TRBV7-9 | NA | CASSLKRSNTGELFF | TGTGCCAGCAGCTTGAAGCGCTCGAACACCGGGGAGCTGTTTTTT
TRBJ2-5 | few | TRBV18 | NA | CASSPPSTEETQYF | TGTGCCAGCTCACCACCGTCGACAGAAGAGACCCAGTACTTC
TRBJ2-7 | NA | TRBV29-1 | TRBD2 | CSASGVAGSYEQYF | TGCAGCGCCTCGGGGGTAGCGGGATCCTACGAGCAGTACTTC
TRBJ2-5 | NA | TRBV6-5 | NA | CASSYSRVQETQYF | TGTGCCAGCAGTTACTCGAGAGTTCAAGAGACCCAGTACTTC
TRBJ2-3 | few | TRBV30 | TRBD2 | CAWSLGLAESTDTQYF | TGTGCCTGGAGCTTGGGACTAGCGGAAAGCACAGATACGCAGTATTTT
TRBJ1-4 | few | TRBV5-1 | TRBD1 | CASSFWDRNEKLFF | TGCGCCAGCAGCTTTTGGGACAGGAATGAAAAACTGTTTTTT
TRBJ1-2 | NA | TRBV18 | TRBD1 | CASSPRLATGVYGYTF | TGTGCCAGCTCACCACGTTTGGCGACAGGGGTCTATGGCTACACCTTC
TRBJ2-3 | few | TRBV7-2 | NA | CASSLLTGPDTQYF | TGTGCCAGCAGCTTGTTGACAGGTCCAGATACGCAGTATTTT
TRBJ2-5 | few | TRBV18 | NA | CASSQTTKETQYF | TGTGCCAGCTCACAAACCACAAAAGAGACCCAGTACTTC
TRBJ1-1 | few | TRBV15 | NA | CATSRDYGMGIGAFF | TGTGCCACCAGCAGGGATTACGGGATGGGTATCGGGGCTTTCTTT
TRBJ2-1 | few | TRBV11-2 | TRBD2 | CASSSQAELAGGNEQFF | TGTGCCAGCAGCTCCCAGGCGGAGCTAGCGGGGGGAAATGAGCAGTTCTTC
TRBJ2-7 | few | TRBV28 | NA | CASTGQYSYEQYF | TGTGCCAGCACCGGACAGTATTCCTACGAGCAGTACTTC
TRBJ2-7 | few | TRBV5-1 | NA | CASSLSGAASSYEQYF | TGCGCCAGCAGCTTGTCTGGGGCCGCCTCATCCTACGAGCAGTACTTC
TRBJ2-7 | few | TRBV28 | TRBD2 | CASSLVAGLYEQYF | TGTGCCAGCAGTTTAGTAGCGGGACTCTACGAGCAGTACTTC
TRBJ2-2 | NA | TRBV5-4 | NA | CASSPDTNTGELFF | TGTGCCAGCAGCCCAGACACGAACACCGGGGAGCTGTTTTTT
TRBJ1-2 | NA | TRBV2 | NA | CASSVGQTSYGYTF | TGTGCCAGCAGTGTTGGGCAGACATCCTATGGCTACACCTTC
TRBJ2-1 | NA | TRBV28 | NA | CARVTRRRSSYNEQFF | TGTGCCAGAGTAACTAGGCGGAGGAGCTCCTACAATGAGCAGTTCTTC
TRBJ1-2 | NA | TRBV7-9 | TRBD1 | CASSRQGFEVYGYTF | TGTGCCAGCAGCCGACAGGGGTTTGAGGTCTATGGCTACACCTTC
TRBJ1-6 | few | TRBV11-2 | NA | CASNRPGGPYNSPLHF | TGTGCCAGCAACCGCCCCGGAGGCCCATATAATTCACCCCTCCACTTT
TRBJ2-3 | NA | TRBV9 | TRBD2 | CASSAGRVTDTQYF | TGTGCCAGCAGCGCCGGGAGGGTCACAGATACGCAGTATTTT
TRBJ2-3 | few | TRBV5-1 | NA | CASGASHTDTQYF | TGCGCCAGCGGGGCCAGTCATACAGATACGCAGTATTTT
TRBJ1-1 | NA | TRBV30 | TRBD1 | CAWDRGLNTEAFF | TGTGCCTGGGACAGGGGCCTGAACACTGAAGCTTTCTTT
TRBJ1-2 | few | TRBV5-4 | NA | CASRGREGGGYTF | TGTGCCAGCAGAGGTCGGGAGGGTGGAGGCTACACCTTC
TRBJ2-7 | few | TRBV2 | NA | CASQEPSYEQYF | TGTGCCAGCCAGGAACCCTCCTACGAGCAGTACTTC
TRBJ1-5 | NA | TRBV2 | TRBD1 | CASSWDRRNQPQHF | TGTGCCAGCAGTTGGGACAGGCGCAATCAGCCCCAGCATTTT
TRBJ1-1 | NA | TRBV30 | NA | CAWSGGGTEAFF | TGTGCCTGGAGTGGAGGGGGCACTGAAGCTTTCTTT
TRBJ2-7 | few | TRBV25-1 | TRBD2 | CASRGLAGDEQYF | TGTGCCAGCAGAGGACTAGCGGGAGACGAGCAGTACTTC
TRBJ1-1 | few | TRBV5-4 | NA | CASSLGGDAEAFF | TGTGCCAGCAGCTTGGGGGGGGATGCTGAAGCTTTCTTT
TRBJ1-4 | few | TRBV11-3 | TRBD1 | CASSSRDSSNEKLFF | TGTGCCAGCAGCTCGAGGGACAGTTCTAATGAAAAACTGTTTTTT
TRBJ2-7 | NA | TRBV5-6 | TRBD1 | CASSWGQAYEQYF | TGTGCCAGCAGCTGGGGACAGGCCTACGAGCAGTACTTC
TRBJ2-7 | NA | TRBV27 | NA | CASGTRSYEQYF | TGTGCCAGCGGGACACGCTCCTACGAGCAGTACTTC